This is a list of T cell receptor beta chains from one sample in a study of blood T cell repertoires in COVID-19. Data came from immunoSEQ multiplex PCR; TCRdb stores just in-frame clones and leaves some out. The table lists 150,000 to 180,000 clones, about 73% of them singletons, with around 1.7% in the top ten. The sample taken for sequencing was peripheral blood. These receptors were obtained from an elderly man with acute or convalescent COVID-19. Each CDR3 is given with its conserved first and last residue. The D gene is left open where the match is weak. Some rows mark clone size as missing; the rest say once, few, many or name a class of expanded clone.

J: TRBJ1-6
length: 14
D: -
V: TRBV19
size: few
CDR3: CASKGDLDNSPLHF
DNA: TGTGCCAGTAAGGGGGACCTTGATAATTCACCCCTCCACTTT

J: TRBJ2-7
length: 15
D: TRBD2
V: TRBV27
size: -
CDR3: CASSPLAGGLYEQYF
DNA: TGTGCCAGCAGTCCCTTAGCGGGGGGGCTCTACGAGCAGTACTTC

J: TRBJ1-4
length: 15
D: -
V: TRBV7-2
size: -
CDR3: CASSRGGATNEKLFF
DNA: TGTGCCAGCAGCCGGGGGGGGGCAACTAATGAAAAACTGTTTTTT

J: TRBJ2-5
length: 16
D: TRBD1
V: TRBV7-8
size: few
CDR3: CASSLPLGQGEETQYF
DNA: TGTGCCAGCAGCCTACCTCTGGGGCAGGGGGAAGAGACCCAGTACTTC

J: TRBJ1-1
length: 13
D: -
V: TRBV6-5
size: once
CDR3: CASNWGLNTEAFF
DNA: TGTGCCAGCAACTGGGGGCTGAACACTGAAGCTTTCTTT

J: TRBJ1-2
length: 18
D: -
V: TRBV28
size: -
CDR3: CASSLWGATPPLNYGYTF
DNA: TGTGCCAGCAGTTTATGGGGAGCGACTCCCCCCCTAAACTATGGCTACACCTTC

J: TRBJ1-4
length: 14
D: -
V: TRBV29-1
size: -
CDR3: CSVLGGGGREKLFF
DNA: TGCAGCGTTCTCGGTGGGGGGGGAAGAGAAAAACTGTTTTTT

J: TRBJ1-1
length: 13
D: -
V: TRBV7-9
size: -
CDR3: CASSLQVGTEAFF
DNA: TGTGCCAGCAGCTTACAGGTTGGCACTGAAGCTTTCTTT

J: TRBJ2-5
length: 14
D: -
V: TRBV19
size: -
CDR3: CASSIGGGQETQYF
DNA: TGTGCCAGTAGTATAGGGGGGGGGCAGGAGACCCAGTACTTC

J: TRBJ1-1
length: 16
D: -
V: TRBV2
size: few
CDR3: CASSEGGQVGNTEAFF
DNA: TGTGCCAGCAGTGAAGGGGGGCAGGTCGGGAACACTGAAGCTTTCTTT